Included here is one TCR beta chain sequence, with context. This sample was taken from a study of blood T cell repertoires in COVID-19. Study overall: The United States, Italy and Spain were the sources of the acute and convalescent COVID-19 samples. T cells, B-cell-depleted T cells, or PBMCs provided the cDNA or gDNA that served as material.

Trimming stripped 1 base from V and 2 bases from J, with 5 bases between. Germline V gene data show CDR1 as SGHAT and CDR2 as FQDESV (reference sequence). The CDR3 contains 13 residues. The authors' processing: Reference gene primer amplification gave nucleated cell count estimates. Method: immunoSEQ multiplex PCR; TCRdb's copy keeps in-frame clones and lacks some. V, J and clone size derive from that table, while D and trimming were established from the DNA sequence. The data contain 150,000 to 200,000 clones, around 84% of them singletons. Material for sequencing was peripheral blood. This receptor was obtained from a woman of 80 years or more with acute or convalescent COVID-19. The J gene is TRBJ1-2, the V gene TRBV11-1; D gene unclear. DNA of the CDR3: TGTGCCAGCAGCTTAGTTTCGAACTATGGCTACACCTTC. It codes for CASSLVSNYGYTF.